These 8 T cell receptor beta chains originate from one sample sequenced in a study of OX40 agonist ivuxolimab in advanced cancers. Clones were read by immunoSEQ multiplex PCR, and TCRdb kept only the in-frame ones, dropping some. The data hold 30,000 or so clones, with roughly nine tenths observed a single time. The sequences come from CD4+ or CD8+ T cells sorted from blood, collected in a trial of the OX40 agonist ivuxolimab. The receptors come from an adult with an advanced solid tumor such as melanoma, head and neck, liver or kidney cancer.

The genes are TRBV5-1 and TRBJ2-1; 7 bases align to TRBD1. CDR3 length: 14 amino acids. Germline values: CDR1 SGHRS, CDR2 YFSETQ. The trim removed 0 bases at V and 4 bases at J, leaving 1 base unmatched. The CDR3 region has the DNA TGCGCCAGCAGCTTGGGACAGGGTTACAATGAGCAGTTCTTC. Translating gives CASSLGQGYNEQFF. The whole variable domain, filled in from reference TRBV5-1 and TRBJ2-1, reads KAGVTQTPRYLIKTRGQQVTLSCSPISGHRSVSWYQQTPGQGLQFLFEYFSETQRNKGNFPGRFSGRQFSNSRSEMNVSTLELGDSALYLCASSLGQGYNEQFFGPGTRLTVL.

V is TRBV12-1 and J is TRBJ2-5; no check of the table's D call, TRBD2, against the DNA was made. TRBV12-1 is a pseudogene locus. This CDR3 region has 16 residues. CDR3: CASSLRRGRFGETQYF. The CDR3 region has the DNA TGTGCCAGCAGCTTGAGGAGGGGCCGCTTCGGAGAGACCCAGTACTTC.

A remark on this clone: The junction and the germline gene differ at one end; a read error may be behind it. V usage is TRBV6-1 and J usage is TRBJ2-3; D gene unclear. Germline V gene data show CDR1 as MNHNS and CDR2 as SASEGT. The CDR3 consists of 13 residues. DNA for the CDR3: TGTGCCACCAGTGATCTTCGGACAGATACGCAGTATTTT. Residues: CATSDLRTDTQYF.

This sequence joins TRBV2 and TRBJ2-1, with a possible D match to TRBD2 (6 bases). Deletions cut 3 bases from V and 1 base from J, with 16 bases between. The CDR3 sequence is 17 residues long. The germline V gene encodes CDR1 SNHLY and CDR2 FYNNEI. This chain's CDR3 is CASSEERESISYNEQFF. In DNA, the CDR3 is TGTGCCAGCAGTGAGGAACGGGAGAGTATATCCTACAATGAGCAGTTCTTC.

This clone has only one observation. This chain joins TRBV30 and TRBJ2-3; D is perhaps TRBD2 (6 bases). V shed 3 bases and J shed 2 bases, with 21 bases lying between them. The CDR3 length is 17 residues. Germline assignment: CDR1 GTSNPN and CDR2 SVGIG (reference sequence). This CDR3 reads CAWRAFGGTTYTDTQYF. CDR3 nucleotide sequence: TGTGCCTGGAGGGCCTTCGGGGGAACAACATACACAGATACGCAGTATTTT.

The rearrangement joins TRBV5-3 to TRBJ1-4; no firm D call. TRBV5-3 is an open reading frame whose function is uncertain. Trimming left V 2 bases short and J 10 bases short, with 12 bases between. CDR3 size: 13 residues. Here the CDR3 reads CARSFSGDGKLFF. The CDR3 DNA reads as TGTGCCAGAAGCTTTTCTGGGGATGGAAAACTGTTTTTT.

This clone was seen just once. The chain has TRBV6-1 and TRBJ1-2; D uncertain. This CDR3 spans 15 amino acids. V was trimmed by 3 bases and J by 3 bases, leaving 14 bases between them. Germline V gene data show CDR1 as MNHNS and CDR2 as SASEGT. The CDR3 bases are TGTGCCAGCAGTGACAATCTGGGGTTTGACTATGGCTACACCTTC. This gives the protein CASSDNLGFDYGYTF.

The chain is built from TRBV10-2 and TRBJ2-5; D uncertain. The CDR3 totals 11 residues. CDR1 WSHSY and CDR2 SAAADI come from the germline V gene. V lost 7 bases and J 2 bases, leaving 5 bases between the germline ends. The CDR3 reads CASKGQETQYF. In DNA, the CDR3 is TGCGCCAGCAAAGGGCAAGAGACCCAGTACTTC.